What follows is one T cell receptor (beta chain) and its context. This clone's antigen is unknown. The record has no base qualities; no much larger clone is one base away. As encoded in the germline V gene, CDR1 is SGHTA while CDR2 is FQGNSA. The CDR3 has 15 amino acids, counting the end cysteine and phenylalanine. The only DNA kept is the CDR3, 45 bases in frame from the first base. Unmatched junction bases come to 8, with V trimmed by 4 bases and J by 6 bases. The cohort was made up of approximately 670 healthy bone marrow donors. Cohort members were all nominally healthy when sampled, although unrecorded immune exposures were likely present. The donor tested CMV seronegative and was one of the 352 seronegative cohort members. Each donor provided a peripheral blood sample, and peripheral blood mononuclear cells were used for TCR beta sequencing. Genomic DNA was extracted from the blood cell samples with the Qiagen DNeasy Blood Extraction Kit.

This sample is part of a study of cytomegalovirus exposure and HLA in healthy donors listed by TCRdb under 2017. About the study as a whole: In an earlier analysis of 550 to 750 of the donors, approximately 260 Gb of sequence data and roughly 100 million unique TCR beta sequences from approximately 180 million T cells were reported. Donor age, sex, ethnicity and CMV serostatus were compiled alongside the repertoire data. Both class I and class II loci were covered by HLA typing, at four-digit resolution. Genome-wide SNP genotypes for about 65% of the roughly 700 donors were used in a later genetic analysis, which treated that subset as a discovery cohort. The aim of the study was to test whether cataloging public T cell receptors could identify signatures of past pathogen exposure. About five DR-DQ haplotypes were handled as single units for association and clustering because linkage in the cohort was strong. Among roughly 400 genotyped donors of the cohort, an average of roughly 230,000 unique TCR beta nucleotide sequences was sequenced per donor, of which approximately 18% were non-productive. All discovery cohort repertoires had been generated using a single sequencing platform. The study combined high-throughput TCR immunosequencing, statistical association of individual TCRs with disease status, and machine learning to predict cytomegalovirus infection status. An early release covering about 600 HLA-typed donors comprised approximately 300 gigabases of sequencing data and roughly 85 million unique TCR sequences. An earlier analysis of fewer than 700 of the donors applied high-throughput TCR beta sequencing to assess whether each TCR beta V gene segment acted as functional or pseudogenic. Rather than drawing on any new phenotypic data, the later analysis identified candidate immune exposures from TCR beta sequences and the way those sequences occurred across donors. Of the 350 to 450 genotyped donors, around 81% fell in the genetic ancestry cluster associated with self-reported Caucasian donors. Typing coverage differed by locus: A, B, C, DRB1 and DQB1 were typed in about 620-630 donors, DQA1 in 522, DPA1 in approximately 610, and DPB1 in 472. In a later analysis, previously published TCR beta repertoires from 666 donors were re-analyzed and high-resolution HLA genotyping was added so that TCR occurrence patterns could be studied. A separate validation cohort of over 95 different subjects was used in addition to the approximately 610-subject first cohort. The study used immunosequencing to profile the T cell repertoires of approximately 630 subjects and linked those repertoires to cytomegalovirus serostatus. Overall results and qualifications from the work: A later analysis found that TCR association rates varied across HLA loci, with DRB1 alleles showing the most associated TCRs and HLA-C alleles the fewest. Broadly in line with IMGT annotations, most TCR beta V segments showed up in productive rearrangements about 87% or about 30% of the time in an earlier analysis of around 550 of the donors. Most TCR sequences were seen in very few donors, while some public TCRs were found in many individuals. According to a later analysis, parvovirus B19, influenza, CMV and Epstein-Barr virus appeared linked to several top co-occurrence clusters. Because some donors lacked HLA typing at each locus, the association tests relied only on the typed subset. Some IMGT-functional V segments, including TRBV6-2 and TRBV6-3, could not be told apart with the 87-base-pair reads, so those segments were excluded. Specific HLA alleles were associated with 18,000 or so TCR beta sequences at a false discovery rate of 0.05 in a later analysis. The cohort was sequenced for TCR beta chains only, and without alpha or paired-chain data the features that could be detected were limited. A later analysis found that HLA-associated TCR beta chains were more clonally expanded and had lower generation probabilities than equally common non-associated chains. A cluster of highly shared sequence variants was judged likely to be a technical artifact of the sequencing pipeline. The classifier was reported to diagnose cytomegalovirus status with high specificity and sensitivity in both the original and validation cohorts. Immune exposure information for the cohort was limited to CMV serostatus. Correlated functional status among segregating V segments might be attributable to linkage disequilibrium, but an unknown experimental factor could not be ruled out. The study gave a list of 150 to 200 TCR beta chains associated with cytomegalovirus. Roughly uniform sequencing depth across donors was assumed in presence/absence analyses, although this assumption may not hold. The authors suggested that the approach could potentially be extended to other disease states and immunological phenotypes. A further reported finding was that TCR beta sequences accurately predicted the HLA-A and HLA-B alleles for most subjects in the first cohort. In vitro tests confirmed that three of the cytomegalovirus-associated TCR beta chains recognize cytomegalovirus antigens. Most CMV-associated TCR beta chains appeared to be HLA-restricted in a later analysis, and the HLA associations seemed to be driven largely by CMV exposure. In a later genetic analysis, a missense DCLRE1C variant was associated with V-gene and J-gene trimming of TCR beta chains, and the association was replicated in an independent cohort. When HLA alleles, especially DR and DQ, strongly co-occurred, TCR associations were difficult to assign to individual alleles. The earlier analysis of approximately 540 of the donors excluded roughly 17 rarely observed V segments, including chromosome 9 orphons, because counts were too low. Compared with the approximately 670-donor mean, donors in an Asian-associated ancestry cluster had fewer N-insertions in productive TCRs, according to a later genetic analysis.

Libraries were constructed by the immunoSEQ multiplex PCR assay. For the multiplex PCR, a mixture combining 60 forward primers for TCR Vbeta segments and 13 reverse primers for TCR Jbeta segments was used. The CDR3 region of rearranged TCR beta genes was amplified from genomic DNA by a multiplex PCR assay. The amplified TCR beta libraries were sequenced on the Illumina HiSeq System as 87-base-pair reads. Concerning the study's data processing: In a later analysis, tens of millions of unique TCR beta chains were counted across the approximately 640 repertoires, and roughly 11 million of these chains were shared by at least two donors. A nearest-neighbor algorithm error-corrected the raw reads and collapsed the reads into unique sequences, merging closely related sequences to remove PCR and sequencing errors. V, D and J gene segments were assigned by aligning CDR3 sequences to IMGT reference sequences. For a sequence to be retained, a match of at least six nucleotides to both a V gene segment and a J gene segment was required. Rearrangements were called productive when the CDR3 lacked stop codons and stayed in frame with V and J; all others were non-productive. CDR3 was defined according to IMGT convention as the region running from the second conserved V-encoded cysteine to the conserved J-encoded phenylalanine. Sequences without an unambiguous match to a single V gene segment were excluded from the earlier analysis of several hundred of the donors. In an earlier analysis of 587 of the donors, V segments were called functional above 56.7% productive rearrangements and were called segregating when the between-donor standard deviation exceeded 5%. A statistical classification framework was built to diagnose cytomegalovirus status from the catalog of TCR beta chain sequences. A later analysis assigned V and J genes by comparing TCR nucleotide sequences with IMGT/GENE-DB human TR gene sequences. Using the TCRdist pipeline, a later analysis assigned CDR3 sequences along with most-parsimonious VDJ recombination scenarios. A later analysis defined each TCR beta chain by its CDR3 amino acid sequence plus V-gene family, and excluded reads lacking a unique V-gene family. As a way to deal with suspected cross-contamination and a sequencing artifact, a later analysis dropped over 550 nucleotide sequences that were highly shared and had low generation probability. For each public chain, a later analysis derived a clonal expansion index from normalized ranks of inferred template counts within each repertoire. In a later analysis, generation probabilities were computed with a VDJ recombination model fitted to out-of-frame rearrangements, and the resulting probabilities were checked against IGoR. A later analysis scored TCR-TCR, TCR-HLA and TCR-CMV co-occurrence with hypergeometric tests, applying a repertoire-size bias correction to TCR pairs. False discovery rates were estimated in a later analysis by permuting HLA or CMV assignments 20 times. In a later analysis, co-occurring TCRs were grouped with DBSCAN, and TCRdist sequence similarity was added when clustering was performed within HLA-allele-positive subsets. Repertoires with fewer than 30,000 or more than 120,000 public chains, plus five repertoires with anomalous nucleotide sharing, were excluded from co-occurrence clustering. Here the immuneACCESS table is served through TCRdb, limited to in-frame sequences with V and J called. Missing clones are a known gap in these copies; in checked studies unresolved V genes cover under half, and the rest lacks a known reason. The V and J calls and clone size come from that table; D and trimming were worked out from the DNA. Recorded for this sample are 150,000 to 200,000 clones; around 62% of them occurred a single time. The ten largest clonotypes hold under 3% of the sample.

The sequenced material came from PBMCs. The chain couples TRBV7-2 to TRBJ2-3, with 9 junctional bases fitting TRBD2. The sequence derives from a man aged 40-49 years in good health and CMV-seronegative. The nucleotide sequence reads as follows: TGTGCCAGCAGCTCCGCCCGAGCGGGGGGCGATACGCAGTATTTT. It specifies CASSSARAGGDTQYF.